A single sample is the source of the 17 T cell receptor beta chains below, sequenced in a study of blood T cell repertoires in COVID-19. Here immunoSEQ multiplex PCR was the method, and the copy in TCRdb shows in-frame clones only, minus some. The table shows 60,000 to 70,000 clones, with roughly 84% occurring only once. Sequencing input: peripheral blood. The receptors originated from a woman between 65 and 79 years old with acute or convalescent COVID-19.

The chain links TRBV2 to TRBJ2-7, with 11 bases that match TRBD1. The germline V gene encodes CDR1 SNHLY and CDR2 FYNNEI. The CDR3 is 13 amino acids. V lost 8 bases, J lost 6 bases, and 6 bases stayed unmatched. As DNA, the CDR3 is TGTGCCAGCGCAGTGGACAGGGGGCGCGAGCAGTACTTC. This sequence encodes CASAVDRGREQYF.

The V gene is TRBV7-9, the J gene TRBJ2-3, with 7 bases aligning to TRBD2. Per germline, CDR1 SEHNR and CDR2 FQNEAQ (reference sequence). Trimming removed 1 base from V and 2 bases from J; junction bases left unmatched: 6. CDR3 length: 16 amino acids. The CDR3 loop is CASSLDIGGTTDTQYF. The CDR3 DNA is TGTGCCAGCAGCTTAGATATCGGGGGGACCACAGATACGCAGTATTTT. The full variable domain, in which reference TRBV7-9 and TRBJ2-3 provide the parts outside the CDR3, is DTGVSQNPRHKITKRGQNVTFRCDPISEHNRLYWYRQTLGQGPEFLTYFQNEAQLEKSRLLSDRFSAERPKGSFSTLEIQRTEQGDSAMYLCASSLDIGGTTDTQYFGPGTRLTVL.

The chain uses TRBV5-1 and TRBJ1-4; D not resolved. There are 16 residues in the CDR3. The V and J ends lost 4 bases and 7 bases respectively, with 20 bases between them. CDR1 and CDR2 (germline): SGHRS, YFSETQ. The CDR3 here is CASSQNQASGGEKLFF. In DNA form, the CDR3 reads TGCGCCAGCAGCCAAAACCAAGCCTCAGGAGGTGAAAAACTGTTTTTT. The full variable domain, its missing parts supplied by reference TRBV5-1 and TRBJ1-4, is KAGVTQTPRYLIKTRGQQVTLSCSPISGHRSVSWYQQTPGQGLQFLFEYFSETQRNKGNFPGRFSGRQFSNSRSEMNVSTLELGDSALYLCASSQNQASGGEKLFFGSGTQLSVL.

CDR3 DNA: TGTGCCAGCAGCCTGGGAGGTCGGGGCGAAGAGACCCAGTACTTC. The encoded protein is CASSLGGRGEETQYF. The rearrangement uses TRBV11-3 and TRBJ2-5; D is possibly TRBD2 (6 bases). Germline CDR1 and CDR2: SGHNT and YENEEA. The CDR3 extends over 15 amino acids. V lost 5 bases to trimming and J lost 3 bases, with 16 bases between them.

This clone was picked up a small number of times. The rearrangement joins TRBV5-1 to TRBJ2-1; TRBD1 agrees at 9 bases. The junction had 11 bases not matched to a gene; V was cut back by 3 bases and J by 4 bases. The CDR3 length is 17 residues. In germline, CDR1 is SGHRS, CDR2 YFSETQ. The CDR3 sequence is CASSSKPRTGAYNEQFF. CDR3 DNA: TGCGCCAGCAGCTCGAAACCGCGGACAGGGGCATACAATGAGCAGTTCTTC.

This clone was seen only a few times. This rearrangement joins TRBV29-1 to TRBJ1-1; D unclear. Trimming removed 1 base from V and 1 base from J, with 10 bases in between. The CDR3 covers 14 residues. Germline V gene data show CDR1 as SQVTM and CDR2 as ANQGSEA. CDR3 region: CSVEGTMKNTEAFF. In DNA form, the CDR3 reads TGCAGCGTTGAAGGAACAATGAAGAACACTGAAGCTTTCTTT.

The genes are TRBV12-5 and TRBJ2-3, with TRBD1 identical over 7 bases. The V gene's germline CDR1 is LGHNT and CDR2 FRNRAP. Trimming removed 1 base from V and 3 bases from J; junction bases left unmatched: 4. The CDR3 has 15 amino acids. CDR3 bases: TGTGCTAGTGGTTTGGAAGGGGGCCGAACAGATACGCAGTATTTT. Protein sequence: CASGLEGGRTDTQYF.

This chain joins TRBV12-3 or TRBV12-4 and TRBJ2-4; no clear D. The CDR3 contains 12 residues. Trimming shortened V by 5 bases and J by 6 bases, and 8 bases separated the two germline ends. The CDR3 protein is CASSAQLNIQYF. The CDR3, as DNA: TGTGCCAGCAGTGCACAGCTAAACATTCAGTACTTC.

The chain couples TRBV7-8 to TRBJ1-5; no firm D call. The V gene's germline CDR1 is SGHVS and CDR2 FQNEAQ. Trimming removed 0 bases from V and 4 bases from J, with 7 bases in between. The CDR3 contains 14 residues. DNA for the CDR3: TGTGCCAGCAGCTTAGCGGAGCTAAATCAGCCCCAGCATTTT. It specifies CASSLAELNQPQHF.

This chain joins TRBV5-4 and TRBJ2-1; no reliable D call. The germline V gene has CDR1 SGHNT and CDR2 YYREEE (reference sequence). There are 13 residues in the CDR3. The V gene lost 4 bases and the J gene lost 8 bases, with 13 bases spanning the gap. CDR3 DNA: TGTGCCAGCAGCCCCGCGGATGAGGATGAGCAGTTCTTC. Its protein is CASSPADEDEQFF.

The V gene is TRBV19, the J gene TRBJ2-5; 7 nucleotides agree with TRBD1. J gave up 0 bases and V 5 bases, and 3 bases lay outside the gene matches. Germline assignment: CDR1 LNHDA and CDR2 SQIVND (reference sequence). The CDR3 spans 14 residues. CDR3 sequence (DNA): TGTGCCAGTAGTTGGGGACAGTACCAAGAGACCCAGTACTTC. Translation: CASSWGQYQETQYF.

The chain recombines TRBV2 with TRBJ2-1; possible D gene TRBD1, 5 bases. Germline CDR1 is SNHLY and CDR2 is FYNNEI. The CDR3 has 14 amino acids. Trimming stripped 8 bases from V and 9 bases from J, with 20 bases between. CDR3 nucleotide sequence: TGTGCCAGCGGGGCACGTGACCCCCTCCCTGAGCAGTTCTTC. As protein: CASGARDPLPEQFF.

The chain combines TRBV20-1 with TRBJ2-3; tentatively, D is TRBD2 (7 bases). The length of the CDR3 is 17 residues. From germline, CDR1 is DFQATT and CDR2 SNEGSKA (reference sequence). V lost 3 bases and J lost 1, with 20 bases in between. The CDR3 DNA reads TGCAGTGCTAGTTCCCTGGGGGGGGGCCCAGGCACAGATACGCAGTATTTT. Its translation is CSASSLGGGPGTDTQYF.

This clone was detected only a few times. The V call is TRBV28, the J call TRBJ2-7; tentative D call: TRBD1 (6 bases). This CDR3 contains 14 residues. The V and J ends lost 7 bases and 5 bases respectively, with 18 bases between them. Per germline, CDR1 MDHEN and CDR2 SYDVKM. CDR3: CASTSHLQGDEQYF. CDR3 DNA sequence: TGTGCCAGCACTTCCCACCTACAGGGCGACGAGCAGTACTTC.

This rearrangement joins TRBV4-1 to TRBJ2-1, with 10 bases fitting TRBD1. There are 17 residues in the CDR3. J was trimmed by 8 bases and V by 1 base; bases with no gene match: 11. Germline CDR1 reads MGHRA; CDR2 reads YSYEKL. CDR3 residues: CASSQGQGAVIWDEQFF. The CDR3 DNA reads as TGCGCCAGCAGCCAAGGACAGGGGGCGGTTATATGGGATGAGCAGTTCTTC.

J is TRBJ2-3 and V is TRBV7-9, with 8 bases matching TRBD2. Germline CDR1 reads SEHNR; CDR2 reads FQNEAQ (reference sequence). After removal of 1 base from V and 2 bases from J, the junction contained 2 bases not matched to a gene. CDR3 length: 15 amino acids. CDR3 bases: TGTGCCAGCAGCTTAGGACTAGCGTTCACAGATACGCAGTATTTT. Amino acids: CASSLGLAFTDTQYF.

The rearrangement uses TRBV20-1 and TRBJ2-2, with 8 bases that match TRBD1. Germline V gives CDR1 DFQATT, CDR2 SNEGSKA (reference sequence). The CDR3 is 14 amino acids. Germline trimming cut 3 bases from V and 1 base from J; bases unmatched to any gene: 1. The CDR3 DNA is TGCAGTGCTAGTGGGACAGGGAACACCGGGGAGCTGTTTTTT. Protein product: CSASGTGNTGELFF.